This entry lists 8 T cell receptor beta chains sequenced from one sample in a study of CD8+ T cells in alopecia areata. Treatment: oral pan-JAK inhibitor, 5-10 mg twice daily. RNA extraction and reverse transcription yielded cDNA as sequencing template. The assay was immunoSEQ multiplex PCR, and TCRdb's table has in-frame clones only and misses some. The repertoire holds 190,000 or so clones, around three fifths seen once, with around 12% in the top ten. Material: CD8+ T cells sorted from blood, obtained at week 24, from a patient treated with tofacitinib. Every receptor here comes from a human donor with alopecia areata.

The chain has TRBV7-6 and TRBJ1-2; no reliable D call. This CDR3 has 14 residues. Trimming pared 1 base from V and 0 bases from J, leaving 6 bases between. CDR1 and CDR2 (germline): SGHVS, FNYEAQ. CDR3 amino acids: CASSLGVSNYGYTF. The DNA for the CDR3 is TGTGCCAGCAGCTTAGGAGTTTCTAACTATGGCTACACCTTC. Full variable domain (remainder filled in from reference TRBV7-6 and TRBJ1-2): GAGVSQSPRYKVTKRGQDVALRCDPISGHVSLYWYRQALGQGPEFLTYFNYEAQQDKSGLPNDRFSAERPEGSISTLTIQRTEQRDSAMYRCASSLGVSNYGYTFGSGTRLTVV.

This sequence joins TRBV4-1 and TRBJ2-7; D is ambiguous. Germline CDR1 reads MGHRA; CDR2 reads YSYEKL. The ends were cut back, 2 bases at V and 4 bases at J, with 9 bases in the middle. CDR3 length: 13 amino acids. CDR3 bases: TGCGCCAGCAGCCAAAATTACGCGTACGAGCAGTACTTC. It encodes CASSQNYAYEQYF.

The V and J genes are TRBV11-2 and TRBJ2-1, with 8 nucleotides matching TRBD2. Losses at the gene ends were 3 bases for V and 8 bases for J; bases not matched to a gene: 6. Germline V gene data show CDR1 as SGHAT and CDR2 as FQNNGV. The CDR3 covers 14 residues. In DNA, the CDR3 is TGTGCCAGCAGCTTCGGGAGGGGGGGCGATGAGCAGTTCTTC. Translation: CASSFGRGGDEQFF.

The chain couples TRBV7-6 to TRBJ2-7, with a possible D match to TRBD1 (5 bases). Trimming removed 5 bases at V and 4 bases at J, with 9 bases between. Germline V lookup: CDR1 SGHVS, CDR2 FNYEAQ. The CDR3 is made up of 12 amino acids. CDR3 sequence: CASSLTGYEQYF. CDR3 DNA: TGTGCCAGCAGCCTAACAGGATACGAGCAGTACTTC. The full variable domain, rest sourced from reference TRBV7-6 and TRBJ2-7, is GAGVSQSPRYKVTKRGQDVALRCDPISGHVSLYWYRQALGQGPEFLTYFNYEAQQDKSGLPNDRFSAERPEGSISTLTIQRTEQRDSAMYRCASSLTGYEQYFGPGTRLTVT.

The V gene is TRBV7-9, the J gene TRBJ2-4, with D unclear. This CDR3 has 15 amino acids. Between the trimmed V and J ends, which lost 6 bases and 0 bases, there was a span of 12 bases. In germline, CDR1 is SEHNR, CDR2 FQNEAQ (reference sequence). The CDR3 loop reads CASSLLKLAKNIQYF. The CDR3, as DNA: TGTGCCAGCAGTCTCCTTAAACTAGCCAAAAACATTCAGTACTTC.

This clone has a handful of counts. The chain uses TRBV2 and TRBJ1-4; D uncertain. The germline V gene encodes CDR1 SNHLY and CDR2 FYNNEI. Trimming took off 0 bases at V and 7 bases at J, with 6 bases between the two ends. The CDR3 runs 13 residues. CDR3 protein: CASSEAWGEKLFF. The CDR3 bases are TGTGCCAGCAGTGAAGCGTGGGGTGAAAAACTGTTTTTT.

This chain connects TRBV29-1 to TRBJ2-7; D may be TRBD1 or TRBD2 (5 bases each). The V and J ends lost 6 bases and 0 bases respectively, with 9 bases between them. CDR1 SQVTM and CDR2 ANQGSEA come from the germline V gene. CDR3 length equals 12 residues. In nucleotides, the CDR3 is TGCAGCGTGGGGGACGTCTCCTACGAGCAGTACTTC. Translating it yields CSVGDVSYEQYF.

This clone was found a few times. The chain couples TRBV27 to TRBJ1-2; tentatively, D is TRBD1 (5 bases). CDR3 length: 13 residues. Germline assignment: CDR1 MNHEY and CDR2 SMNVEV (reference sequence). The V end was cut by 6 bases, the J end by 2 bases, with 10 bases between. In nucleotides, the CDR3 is TGTGCCAGCAGCCCGGGACTGAACTATGGCTACACCTTC. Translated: CASSPGLNYGYTF.